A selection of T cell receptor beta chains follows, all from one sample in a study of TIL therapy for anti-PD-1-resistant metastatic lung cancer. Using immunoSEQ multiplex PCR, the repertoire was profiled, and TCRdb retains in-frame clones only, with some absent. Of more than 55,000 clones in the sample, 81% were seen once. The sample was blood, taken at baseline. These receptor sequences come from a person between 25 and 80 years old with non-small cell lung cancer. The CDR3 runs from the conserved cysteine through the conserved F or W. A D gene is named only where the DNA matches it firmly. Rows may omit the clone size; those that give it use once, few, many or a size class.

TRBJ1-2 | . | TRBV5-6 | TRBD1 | CASSHRNRQGINYGYTF | TGTGCCAGCAGCCACCGAAATCGACAGGGGATTAACTATGGCTACACCTTC
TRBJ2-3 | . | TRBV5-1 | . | CASTESTDTQYF | TGCGCCAGCACAGAGAGCACAGATACGCAGTATTTT
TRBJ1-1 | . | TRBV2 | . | CASSERGRGDTEAFF | TGTGCCAGCAGTGAGCGGGGGAGAGGAGACACTGAAGCTTTCTTT
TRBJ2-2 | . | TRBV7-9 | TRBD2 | CASSLRTSGTGELFF | TGTGCCAGCAGCCTTCGGACTAGCGGGACCGGGGAGCTGTTTTTT
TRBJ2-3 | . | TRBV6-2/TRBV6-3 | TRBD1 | CASSHRQGRTDTQYF | TGTGCCAGCAGTCATCGACAGGGTCGCACAGATACGCAGTATTTT
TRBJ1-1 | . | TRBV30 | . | CAWRGDIGESDTEAFF | TGTGCCTGGAGAGGGGACATTGGGGAAAGCGACACTGAAGCTTTCTTT
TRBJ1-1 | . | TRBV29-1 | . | CSVEGEGENTEAFF | TGCAGCGTTGAAGGTGAAGGGGAGAACACTGAAGCTTTCTTT
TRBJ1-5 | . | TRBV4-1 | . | CASSLIDNQPQHF | TGCGCCAGCAGCCTTATAGACAATCAGCCCCAGCATTTT
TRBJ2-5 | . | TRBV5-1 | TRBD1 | CASSQGTGEETQYF | TGCGCCAGCAGCCAGGGGACAGGGGAAGAGACCCAGTACTTC
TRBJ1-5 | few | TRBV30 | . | CAWSSFRGSNQPQHF | TGTGCCTGGAGTTCTTTCAGGGGTAGCAATCAGCCCCAGCATTTT
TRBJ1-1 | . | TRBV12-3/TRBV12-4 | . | CASSRLEAFF | TGTGCCAGCAGTAGACTTGAAGCTTTCTTT
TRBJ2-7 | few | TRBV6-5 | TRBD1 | CASSYRTGGVEQYF | TGTGCCAGCAGTTACCGGACAGGGGGCGTCGAGCAGTACTTC
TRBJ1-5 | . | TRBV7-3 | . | CASSLEANQPQHF | TGTGCCAGCAGCTTAGAAGCTAATCAGCCCCAGCATTTT
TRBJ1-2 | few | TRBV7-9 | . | CASSLVDPVGGYTF | TGTGCCAGCAGCTTAGTTGACCCTGTGGGTGGCTACACCTTC
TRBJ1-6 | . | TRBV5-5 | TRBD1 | CASSFGQGVNSPLHF | TGTGCCAGCAGCTTTGGACAGGGGGTTAATTCACCCCTCCACTTT
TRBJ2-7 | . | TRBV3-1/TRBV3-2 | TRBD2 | CASSQAGAGGHEQYF | TGTGCCAGCAGCCAAGCAGGCGCGGGGGGCCACGAGCAGTACTTC